This TCR beta chain was retrieved from a study of cytomegalovirus exposure and HLA in healthy donors. Each donor's status was that of a healthy bone marrow donor. Primers included in the PCR were 60 Vbeta and 13 Jbeta primers. Sequencing was performed with immunoSEQ multiplex PCR; in TCRdb, only in-frame clones are kept and a portion is missing. This table holds 150,000 to 200,000 clones, about four fifths found once. This CDR3 is built from 11 residues. Germline CDR1 and CDR2: MDHEN and SYDVKM. V gave up 4 bases and J gave up 8 bases, with 8 bases separating them. Study-level results: Being indistinguishable, some V segments were excluded, TRBV6-2 and TRBV6-3 among them. As confirmed in vitro, three CMV-associated chains were specific for CMV antigens. For TCR beta chains, V- and J-gene trimming was later linked to a missense DCLRE1C variant.

Details on this clone: Its cognate antigen is unknown.

V is TRBV28 and J is TRBJ1-2; possible D gene TRBD1, 6 bases. The sequencing input was PBMCs. The sequence derives from a male donor in good health and CMV-seropositive. Here the CDR3 DNA reads TGTGCCAGCAGTTCAGGGGACGGCTACACCTTC. Translation: CASSSGDGYTF.